The T cell receptor beta chain under discussion was sequenced for a study of T cell responses to AZD1222 COVID-19 vaccine. Study results and limitations: Spike as a whole was targeted by vaccine-associated CD4 TCRs, dominant at 160-218 and 743-854. It should be noted that donors were predominantly white British and more often female, and clonal diversity was possibly underestimated.

V shed 3 bases and J 4 bases; nucleotides not matched to a gene: 5. Germline V CDR1 and CDR2: SGHAT, FQNNGV. This CDR3 contains 15 residues. Note on this clone: Antigen: not known. This sample includes further DNA sequences coding for the same CDR3.

Assay used: immunoSEQ multiplex PCR; TCRdb lists only in-frame clones, some missing. The repertoire holds approximately 88,000 clones, with roughly nine tenths as singletons. The V call is TRBV11-2, the J call TRBJ1-3, with 8 bases aligning to TRBD1. Sequenced here: peripheral blood, sampled 28 days after the second AZD1222 dose. This TCR was recovered from an adult who received the AZD1222 COVID-19 vaccine. CDR3 residues: CASSFDRGAGNTIYF. The CDR3 DNA reads as TGTGCCAGCAGCTTCGACAGGGGCGCCGGAAACACCATATATTTT.